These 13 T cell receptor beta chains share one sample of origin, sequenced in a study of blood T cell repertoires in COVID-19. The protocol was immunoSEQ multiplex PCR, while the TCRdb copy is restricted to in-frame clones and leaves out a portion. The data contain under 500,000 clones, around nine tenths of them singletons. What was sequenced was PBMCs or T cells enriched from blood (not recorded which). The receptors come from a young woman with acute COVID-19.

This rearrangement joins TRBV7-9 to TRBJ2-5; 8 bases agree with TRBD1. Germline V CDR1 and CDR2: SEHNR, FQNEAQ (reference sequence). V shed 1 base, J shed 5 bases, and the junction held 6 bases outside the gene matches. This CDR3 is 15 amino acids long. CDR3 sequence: CASSLGRGRAETQYF. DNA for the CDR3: TGTGCCAGCAGCTTAGGCAGGGGGCGAGCGGAGACCCAGTACTTC.

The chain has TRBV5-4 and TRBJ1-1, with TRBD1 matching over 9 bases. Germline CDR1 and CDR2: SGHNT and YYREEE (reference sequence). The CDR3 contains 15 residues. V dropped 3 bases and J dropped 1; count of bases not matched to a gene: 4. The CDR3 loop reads CASSSGTGRNTEAFF. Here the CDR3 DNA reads TGTGCCAGCAGCTCGGGGACAGGGAGGAACACTGAAGCTTTCTTT.

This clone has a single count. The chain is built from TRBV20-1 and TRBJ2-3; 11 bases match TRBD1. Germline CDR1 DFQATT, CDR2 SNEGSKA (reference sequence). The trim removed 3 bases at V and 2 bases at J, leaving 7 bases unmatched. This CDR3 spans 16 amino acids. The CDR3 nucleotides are TGCAGTGCTAGTCCCCGGGACAGGGGGTACACAGATACGCAGTATTTT. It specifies CSASPRDRGYTDTQYF.

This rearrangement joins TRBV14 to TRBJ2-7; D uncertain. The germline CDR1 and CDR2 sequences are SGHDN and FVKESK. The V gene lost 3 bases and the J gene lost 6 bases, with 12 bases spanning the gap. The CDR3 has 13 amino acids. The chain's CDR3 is CASSQAELSEQYF. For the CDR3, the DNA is TGTGCCAGCAGCCAGGCGGAACTCTCCGAGCAGTACTTC.

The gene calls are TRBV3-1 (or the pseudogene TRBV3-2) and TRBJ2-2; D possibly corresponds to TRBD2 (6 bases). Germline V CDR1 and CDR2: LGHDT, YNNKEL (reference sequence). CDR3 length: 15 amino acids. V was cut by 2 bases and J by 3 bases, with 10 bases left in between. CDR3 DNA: TGTGCCAGCAGCCAACGTGGCGGGGACACCGGGGAGCTGTTTTTT. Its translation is CASSQRGGDTGELFF.

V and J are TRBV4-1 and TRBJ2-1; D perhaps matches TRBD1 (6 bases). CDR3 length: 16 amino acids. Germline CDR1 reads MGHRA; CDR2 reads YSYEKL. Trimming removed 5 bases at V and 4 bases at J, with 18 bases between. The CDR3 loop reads CASSFRGGQLYNEQFF. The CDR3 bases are TGCGCCAGCAGCTTCCGCGGTGGACAGTTATACAATGAGCAGTTCTTC.

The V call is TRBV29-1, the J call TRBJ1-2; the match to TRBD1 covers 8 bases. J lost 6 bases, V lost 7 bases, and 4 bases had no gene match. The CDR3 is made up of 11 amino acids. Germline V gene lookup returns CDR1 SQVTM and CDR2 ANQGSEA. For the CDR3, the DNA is TGCAGCGCGGGACAGGACGATGGCTACACCTTC. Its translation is CSAGQDDGYTF.

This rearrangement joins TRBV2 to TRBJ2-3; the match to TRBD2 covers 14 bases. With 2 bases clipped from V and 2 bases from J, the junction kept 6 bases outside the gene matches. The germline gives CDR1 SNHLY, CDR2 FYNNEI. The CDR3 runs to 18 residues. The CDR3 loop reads CASSEKGLAGGPTDTQYF. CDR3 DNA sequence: TGTGCCAGCAGTGAAAAAGGACTAGCGGGAGGCCCCACAGATACGCAGTATTTT. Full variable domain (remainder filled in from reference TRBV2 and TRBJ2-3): EPEVTQTPSHQVTQMGQEVILRCVPISNHLYFYWYRQILGQKVEFLVSFYNNEISEKSEIFDDQFSVERPDGSNFTLKIRSTKLEDSAMYFCASSEKGLAGGPTDTQYFGPGTRLTVL.

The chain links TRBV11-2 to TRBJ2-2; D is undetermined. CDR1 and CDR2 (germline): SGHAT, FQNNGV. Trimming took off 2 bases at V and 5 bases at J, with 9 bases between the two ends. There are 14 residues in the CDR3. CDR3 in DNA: TGTGCCAGCAGCTTAAGACACCTTACCGGGGAGCTGTTTTTT. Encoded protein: CASSLRHLTGELFF.

CDR3 sequence: CASSLAGTGPAGELFF. Here the CDR3 DNA reads TGCGCCAGCAGCTTGGCCGGGACAGGGCCCGCCGGGGAGCTGTTTTTT. The chain recombines TRBV5-1 with TRBJ2-2, with 9 positions matching TRBD1. The germline V gene has CDR1 SGHRS and CDR2 YFSETQ. V lost 0 bases, J lost 6 bases, and 6 bases stayed unmatched. The CDR3 has 16 residues.

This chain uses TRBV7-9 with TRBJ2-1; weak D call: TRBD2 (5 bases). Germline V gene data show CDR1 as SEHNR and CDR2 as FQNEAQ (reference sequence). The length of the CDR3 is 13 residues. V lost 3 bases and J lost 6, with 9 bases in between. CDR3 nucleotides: TGTGCCAGCAGCTTTAGCGAGATCAATGAGCAGTTCTTC. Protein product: CASSFSEINEQFF.

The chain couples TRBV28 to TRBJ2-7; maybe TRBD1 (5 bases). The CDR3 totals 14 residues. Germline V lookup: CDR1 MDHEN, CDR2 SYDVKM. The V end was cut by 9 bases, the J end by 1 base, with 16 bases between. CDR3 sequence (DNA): TGTGCCAGTACCGCTAGGGGTGGGTCCTACGAGCAGTACTTC. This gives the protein CASTARGGSYEQYF.

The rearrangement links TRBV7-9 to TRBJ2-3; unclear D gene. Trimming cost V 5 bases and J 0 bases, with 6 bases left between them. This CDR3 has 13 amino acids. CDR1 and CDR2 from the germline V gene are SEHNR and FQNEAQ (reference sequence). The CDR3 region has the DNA TGTGCCAGCAGCCGTAGTAGCACAGATACGCAGTATTTT. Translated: CASSRSSTDTQYF.